A single sample is the source of the 20 T cell receptor beta chains below, sequenced in a study of blood T cell repertoires in COVID-19 (dated by TCRdb to about 2020). The library relied on the immunoSEQ multiplex PCR assay. This immuneACCESS table, as held by TCRdb, lists in-frame sequences with V and J called but not all clones. Of the missing ones, under half trace to an unresolved V gene in checked studies; the others have no known cause. The sample records about 300,000 clones, about 91% of which are singletons. Of the sample, 1.5% to 2% is held by the ten largest clones. The sequencing sample was made of peripheral blood. The source is a woman aged 25 to 39 with COVID-19, enrolled during active disease.

The genes are TRBV6-6 and TRBJ2-2, with a tentative D call TRBD1 (5 bases). The V gene lost 4 bases and the J gene lost 8 bases, with 17 bases spanning the gap. The CDR3 contains 15 residues. Looked up from germline, CDR1 is MNHNY and CDR2 is SVGAGI (reference sequence). The DNA of the CDR3 is TGTGCCAGCAGTTCCGAACGACTTTCAGGGGGGGAGCTGTTTTTT. Protein: CASSSERLSGGELFF.

This clone was recorded at least ten times. The chain has TRBV19 and TRBJ1-2; maybe TRBD1 (6 bases). Germline-derived CDR1 and CDR2 are LNHDA and SQIVND (reference sequence). With 11 bases removed from V and 8 bases from J, the gap between germline ends came to 12 bases. The CDR3 has 10 amino acids. DNA of the CDR3: TGTGCCTCATACAGGGTGGGCTACACCTTC. Its translation is CASYRVGYTF.

The chain couples TRBV7-6 to TRBJ2-3; a possible D gene is TRBD2 (6 bases). V was pared by 5 bases and J by 3 bases, with 15 bases between. Germline-derived CDR1 and CDR2 are SGHVS and FNYEAQ. The CDR3 loop spans 15 amino acids. The CDR3, as DNA: TGTGCCAGCAGCGTAGGGTGGGGGAGGACAGATACGCAGTATTTT. It is translated as CASSVGWGRTDTQYF.

The V gene is TRBV11-3, the J gene TRBJ2-4, with 10 bases identical to TRBD1. CDR3 length: 16 amino acids. V lost 5 bases, J lost 6 bases, and 10 bases stayed unmatched. Germline values: CDR1 SGHNT, CDR2 YENEEA. Here the CDR3 reads CASSPVWDRGGNIQYF. The CDR3 DNA reads TGTGCCAGCAGCCCCGTTTGGGACAGGGGCGGAAACATTCAGTACTTC.

The rearrangement links TRBV6-5 to TRBJ2-3; D might be TRBD2 (6 bases). Germline V gene data show CDR1 as MNHEY and CDR2 as SVGAGI. The V end lost 4 bases, the J end lost 6 bases, and 17 bases lay between the germline ends. The CDR3 extends over 15 amino acids. This CDR3 reads CASSFRDGGRDTQYF. The CDR3 nucleotides are TGTGCCAGCAGTTTCCGGGATGGGGGGAGGGATACGCAGTATTTT.

The V gene is TRBV11-1, the J gene TRBJ1-1, with D possibly matching TRBD1 (6 bases). The CDR3 runs 16 residues. Trimming cost V 4 bases and J 0 bases, with 15 bases left between them. Germline values: CDR1 SGHAT, CDR2 FQDESV (reference sequence). The CDR3 reads CASSSLGTGLNTEAFF. In DNA form, the CDR3 reads TGTGCCAGCAGCTCACTTGGCACAGGGCTGAACACTGAAGCTTTCTTT. Filled out from reference TRBV11-1 and TRBJ1-1, the complete variable domain reads EAEVAQSPRYKITEKSQAVAFWCDPISGHATLYWYRQILGQGPELLVQFQDESVVDDSQLPKDRFSAERLKGVDSTLKIQPAELGDSAMYLCASSSLGTGLNTEAFFGQGTRLTVV.

The chain links TRBV6-1 to TRBJ1-1, with D possibly TRBD1 on 5 matching bases. This CDR3 region has 14 residues. V was pared by 3 bases and J by 5 bases, with 13 bases between. The germline V gene has CDR1 MNHNS and CDR2 SASEGT. As DNA, the CDR3 is TGTGCCAGCAGTGATTACGGAGGGGCGACTGAAGCTTTCTTT. This codes for CASSDYGGATEAFF.

The V gene is TRBV2, the J gene TRBJ1-5; D is undetermined. Trimming took off 2 bases at V and 0 bases at J, with 8 bases between the two ends. This CDR3 has 15 amino acids. Germline V gene sequence: CDR1 SNHLY, CDR2 FYNNEI. CDR3 in amino acids: CASSELQISNQPQHF. The DNA for the CDR3 is TGTGCCAGCAGTGAACTACAGATTAGCAATCAGCCCCAGCATTTT.

This sequence joins TRBV2 and TRBJ1-3; TRBD1 might be the D (5 bases). The CDR3 has 14 amino acids. Per the germline V gene, CDR1 is SNHLY and CDR2 is FYNNEI. Trimming pared 5 bases from V and 2 bases from J, leaving 10 bases between. CDR3 region: CASSLVGAGNTIYF. The CDR3 nucleotides are TGTGCCAGCAGTCTAGTAGGGGCTGGAAACACCATATATTTT.

The chain is built from TRBV19 and TRBJ1-5; 8 bases fit TRBD1. Germline CDR1 reads LNHDA; CDR2 reads SQIVND (reference sequence). V gave up 3 bases and J gave up 3 bases; unmatched junction bases: 1. The CDR3 runs to 14 residues. The CDR3 protein is CASSMTGDNQPQHF. Here the CDR3 DNA reads TGTGCCAGTAGTATGACAGGGGACAATCAGCCCCAGCATTTT. The variable domain in full, completed from reference TRBV19 and TRBJ1-5, reads DGGITQSPKYLFRKEGQNVTLSCEQNLNHDAMYWYRQDPGQGLRLIYYSQIVNDFQKGDIAEGYSVSREKKESFPLTVTSAQKNPTAFYLCASSMTGDNQPQHFGDGTRLSIL.

The chain combines TRBV5-1 with TRBJ1-2; D is undetermined. Trimming left V 6 bases short and J 9 bases short, with 24 bases between. Germline CDR1 and CDR2: SGHRS and YFSETQ. CDR3 length: 15 residues. The CDR3 loop is CASTPVGFTGDSYTF. The CDR3 DNA reads TGCGCCAGCACCCCCGTAGGGTTTACCGGGGATAGCTACACCTTC.

The chain joins TRBV6-1 to TRBJ2-3; no clear D gene. Per the germline V gene, CDR1 is MNHNS and CDR2 is SASEGT. This CDR3 spans 12 amino acids. Trimming removed 0 bases at V and 14 bases at J, with 12 bases between. The CDR3 DNA follows: TGTGCCAGCAGTGAAGCGATGGAGATTCTGTATTTT. Protein: CASSEAMEILYF.

J is TRBJ1-6 and V is TRBV10-3, with 7 positions matching TRBD1. The V and J ends lost 6 bases and 6 bases, in that order; junction bases with no gene match: 8. The CDR3 is made up of 15 amino acids. Germline CDR1 is ENHRY and CDR2 is SYGVKD. The CDR3 DNA reads TGTGCCATCAGCCCCGGGGACAGACTTAATTCACCCCTCCACTTT. Translating gives CAISPGDRLNSPLHF.

This clone was found once. This chain links TRBV7-2 with TRBJ1-4, with 9 bases aligning to TRBD1. This CDR3 has 13 residues. V trimming: 7 bases; J trimming: 8 bases; junction bases outside the gene matches: 5. Germline lookup yields CDR1 SGHTA and CDR2 FQGNSA. The CDR3 loop reads CASTSGTGEKLFF. CDR3 DNA sequence: TGTGCCAGCACCTCGGGGACAGGGGAAAAACTGTTTTTT.

The V call is TRBV5-1, the J call TRBJ1-5; D is undetermined. The length of the CDR3 is 14 residues. Germline V CDR1 and CDR2: SGHRS, YFSETQ. Trimming removed 3 bases from V and 5 bases from J, with 12 bases in between. The CDR3 DNA follows: TGCGCCAGCAGCTCCCTACCCGGGGATCAGCCCCAGCATTTT. Amino acid sequence: CASSSLPGDQPQHF.

The V gene is TRBV19, the J gene TRBJ2-2; D remains unclear. The germline V gene has CDR1 LNHDA and CDR2 SQIVND (reference sequence). This CDR3 is built from 12 residues. Trimming left V 5 bases short and J 8 bases short, with 9 bases between. The CDR3 bases are TGTGCCAGTAGTCGTCGGTTGGGGGAGCTGTTTTTT. Its translation is CASSRRLGELFF.

V gene TRBV10-3 combines with J gene TRBJ2-7; D is possibly TRBD1 (5 bases). V was pared by 2 bases and J by 5 bases, with 10 bases between. Germline lookup yields CDR1 ENHRY and CDR2 SYGVKD. The CDR3 extends over 13 amino acids. For the CDR3, the DNA is TGTGCCATCAGTGAGACGACACAGGACGAGCAGTACGTC. Translation: CAISETTQDEQYV.

The chain employs TRBV18 and TRBJ2-1; 10 bases line up with TRBD2. This CDR3 is 16 amino acids long. Trimming removed 3 bases from V and 9 bases from J; junction bases left unmatched: 11. CDR1 is KGHSH, CDR2 LQKENI, per germline. The CDR3 sequence is CASSPVSAGGRLEQFF. The CDR3 coding sequence is TGTGCCAGCTCACCCGTATCAGCGGGGGGGCGGCTTGAGCAGTTCTTC.

The V gene is TRBV4-3, the J gene TRBJ1-2, with TRBD1 identical over 8 bases. The CDR3 contains 14 residues. The V segment lost 3 bases and the J segment 6 bases; nucleotides outside the gene matches: 6. The germline gives CDR1 LGHNA, CDR2 YSLEER. CDR3 protein: CASSHQDRDHGYTF. DNA for the CDR3: TGCGCCAGCAGCCACCAGGACAGGGATCATGGCTACACCTTC.

The chain uses TRBV4-1 and TRBJ1-2, with D possibly TRBD1 on 6 matching bases. The germline V and J ends were trimmed by 4 bases and 2 bases, with 17 bases remaining between them. CDR3 length: 16 residues. CDR1 MGHRA and CDR2 YSYEKL come from the germline V gene. CDR3 coding DNA: TGCGCCAGCAGCCCCCCTCATTCAGGGGCCAACTATGGCTACACCTTC. Its translation: CASSPPHSGANYGYTF.